This T cell receptor (beta chain) derives from a study of T cell responses to AZD1222 COVID-19 vaccine. Study-level results: CD4 TCRs covered the whole spike, strongest at regions 160-218 and 743-854.

Trimming cost V 4 bases and J 3 bases, with 6 bases left between them. This CDR3 has 12 amino acids. Germline V gene data show CDR1 as LNHDA and CDR2 as SQIVND (reference sequence). Only in-frame clones appear in the TCRdb table, and some are missing; sequencing was by immunoSEQ multiplex PCR. Seen here are about 120,000 clones, around 85% observed once, and the top ten hold more than 3%. Only a few counts were recorded for this clone. What it binds is not known. The rearrangement uses TRBV19 and TRBJ1-2; no definite D call. Sequenced material: peripheral blood, taken on day 0 of MenACWY control vaccination. The clonotype was recovered from an adult in good health. CDR3 sequence (DNA): TGTGCCAGTAGTACCCGGGACTATGGCTACACCTTC. It is translated as CASSTRDYGYTF.